The 18 T cell receptor beta chains given below trace back to one sample, sequenced in a study of blood T cell repertoires in COVID-19. Clones were read by immunoSEQ multiplex PCR, and TCRdb kept only the in-frame ones, dropping some. The repertoire holds a few hundred thousand clones, with roughly nine tenths as singletons. The sample taken for sequencing was PBMCs or T cells enriched from blood (not recorded which). These receptors were obtained from a woman aged 40 to 50 who had been exposed to COVID-19.

The chain joins TRBV19 to TRBJ1-4; no firm D call. Germline CDR1 LNHDA, CDR2 SQIVND (reference sequence). The CDR3 loop spans 13 amino acids. Trimming cost V 5 bases and J 8 bases, with 12 bases left between them. CDR3 in amino acids: CASSVTRREKLFF. The CDR3 bases are TGTGCCAGTAGTGTAACGAGGAGAGAAAAACTGTTTTTT.

The rearrangement joins TRBV7-2 to TRBJ1-1; maybe TRBD1 (6 bases). Germline V gives CDR1 SGHTA, CDR2 FQGNSA. Trimming shortened V by 4 bases and J by 5 bases, and 17 bases separated the two germline ends. This CDR3 has 15 amino acids. The CDR3 loop reads CASSSRGTTRTEAFF. The CDR3 region has the DNA TGTGCCAGCAGCTCACGAGGGACAACGCGAACTGAAGCTTTCTTT.

This clone has a single count. The gene calls are TRBV18 and TRBJ1-5; D gene uncertain. V dropped 6 bases and J dropped 6 bases, with 12 bases sitting between them. Germline V CDR1 and CDR2: KGHSH, LQKENI. The CDR3 has 13 residues. The CDR3 loop is CASSPEDGQPQHF. Written as DNA, the CDR3 is TGTGCCAGCTCCCCGGAGGACGGTCAGCCCCAGCATTTT.

The chain has TRBV11-2 and TRBJ1-2, with D perhaps TRBD1 (5 bases). The V gene lost 4 bases and the J gene lost 6 bases, with 15 bases spanning the gap. The CDR3 is 14 amino acids. Germline V gives CDR1 SGHAT, CDR2 FQNNGV. CDR3 residues: CASSWNQGRDGYTF. Here the CDR3 DNA reads TGTGCCAGCAGCTGGAACCAGGGAAGAGATGGCTACACCTTC.

On this clone: This CDR3 is also generated by other DNA sequences in the sample. The gene calls are TRBV18 and TRBJ2-3; 8 nucleotides match TRBD2. The junction had 5 bases not matched to a gene; V was cut back by 3 bases and J by 3 bases. The CDR3 length is 15 residues. Germline V lookup: CDR1 KGHSH, CDR2 LQKENI. Here the CDR3 reads CASSPLSGSTDTQYF. CDR3 in DNA: TGTGCCAGCTCACCGCTAAGCGGGAGTACAGATACGCAGTATTTT.

The chain is built from TRBV29-1 and TRBJ1-2, with unresolved D. The CDR3 loop spans 13 amino acids. Trimming cost V 6 bases and J 8 bases, with 19 bases left between them. The germline V gene encodes CDR1 SQVTM and CDR2 ANQGSEA. The CDR3 DNA reads as TGCAGCGTGCCCATGGGAGCTCCTAGAGGCTACACCTTC. This codes for CSVPMGAPRGYTF.

This clone was counted a single time. This rearrangement joins TRBV27 to TRBJ1-1; 11 positions match TRBD1. V was clipped by 3 bases and J by 10 bases; unmatched bases: 7. This CDR3 has 14 amino acids. Germline V gene data show CDR1 as MNHEY and CDR2 as SMNVEV (reference sequence). The DNA of the CDR3 is TGTGCCAGCAGTTTCTTGGGACAGGGGGAGGGAGCTTTCTTT. It specifies CASSFLGQGEGAFF.

For this clone: The same CDR3 can be traced to other DNA sequences in this sample. This chain connects TRBV3-1 (or the pseudogene TRBV3-2) to TRBJ1-5, with 11 bases aligning to TRBD1. Germline V CDR1 and CDR2: LGHDT, YNNKEL (reference sequence). Losses at the gene ends were 4 bases for V and 7 bases for J; bases not matched to a gene: 3. This CDR3 is 14 amino acids long. The CDR3 reads CASSPGTGGQPQHF. The CDR3 DNA reads TGTGCCAGCAGCCCCGGGACAGGGGGACAGCCCCAGCATTTT.

In its sample, this clone was seen a few times. The chain carries TRBV7-8 and TRBJ1-1; 9 nucleotides line up with TRBD1. Trimming took 2 bases from V and 4 from J; bases not matched to a gene: 2. This CDR3 contains 14 residues. Looked up from germline, CDR1 is SGHVS and CDR2 is FQNEAQ. CDR3 amino acids: CASSLRDRVTEAFF. In nucleotides, the CDR3 is TGTGCCAGCAGCTTAAGGGACAGGGTCACTGAAGCTTTCTTT.

V usage is TRBV5-1 and J usage is TRBJ1-4; TRBD1 matches 7 bases. This CDR3 has 15 residues. Unmatched junction bases numbered 12, after V lost 6 bases and J lost 7 bases. The germline gives CDR1 SGHRS, CDR2 YFSETQ. This chain's CDR3 is CASTVTGQVTEKLFF. Written as DNA, the CDR3 is TGCGCCAGCACCGTAACAGGACAGGTTACTGAAAAACTGTTTTTT.

The gene calls are TRBV7-9 and TRBJ1-1, with 7 bases identical to TRBD1. Germline V lookup: CDR1 SEHNR, CDR2 FQNEAQ (reference sequence). This CDR3 comprises 14 residues. J gave up 1 base and V 7 bases, and 6 bases lay outside the gene matches. The CDR3 sequence: CASIKTGTNTEAFF. CDR3 nucleotide sequence: TGTGCCAGCATTAAGACAGGGACGAACACTGAAGCTTTCTTT. The full variable domain, rest sourced from reference TRBV7-9 and TRBJ1-1, is DTGVSQNPRHKITKRGQNVTFRCDPISEHNRLYWYRQTLGQGPEFLTYFQNEAQLEKSRLLSDRFSAERPKGSFSTLEIQRTEQGDSAMYLCASIKTGTNTEAFFGQGTRLTVV.

J is TRBJ2-2 and V is TRBV27; TRBD2 matches 7 bases. The germline V gene encodes CDR1 MNHEY and CDR2 SMNVEV (reference sequence). The CDR3 has 14 residues. V lost 3 bases, J lost 7 bases, and 5 bases stayed unmatched. CDR3 residues: CASSLVGGVGELFF. CDR3 nucleotide sequence: TGTGCCAGCAGTTTGGTGGGGGGGGTCGGGGAGCTGTTTTTT.

V gene TRBV7-8 combines with J gene TRBJ1-1; no clear D gene. Germline V CDR1 and CDR2: SGHVS, FQNEAQ. This CDR3 is 13 amino acids long. V was shortened by 5 bases and J by 6 bases, with 13 bases between the two germline ends. For the CDR3, the DNA is TGTGCCAGCAGCCCTCGGGAGGTCTCTGAAGCTTTCTTT. It translates to CASSPREVSEAFF.

The chain combines TRBV30 with TRBJ1-1; D is unclear. Germline V CDR1 and CDR2: GTSNPN, SVGIG (reference sequence). Deletions cut 5 bases from V and 1 base from J, with 5 bases between. This CDR3 is built from 11 residues. CDR3 DNA: TGTGCCTGGGTAGAGAACACTGAAGCTTTCTTT. Translating gives CAWVENTEAFF. Using reference TRBV30 and TRBJ1-1 for the parts outside the CDR3, the full variable domain is SQTIHQWPATLVQPVGSPLSLECTVEGTSNPNLYWYRQAAGRGLQLLFYSVGIGQISSEVPQNLSASRPQDRQFILSSKKLLLSDSGFYLCAWVENTEAFFGQGTRLTVV.

The V gene is TRBV12-5, the J gene TRBJ1-5; D may be TRBD1 (5 bases). The germline gives CDR1 LGHNT, CDR2 FRNRAP. Trimming removed 3 bases at V and 3 bases at J, with 18 bases between. The CDR3 contains 17 residues. The DNA for the CDR3 is TGTGCTAGTGGTTTAGACCGAATGGGGGGAATCAATCAGCCCCAGCATTTT. This sequence encodes CASGLDRMGGINQPQHF.

V gene TRBV24-1 combines with J gene TRBJ1-1; a possible D gene is TRBD1 (6 bases). CDR3 size: 16 residues. V lost 9 bases and J 3 bases, leaving 22 bases between the germline ends. Germline CDR1 is KGHDR and CDR2 is SFDVKD. This chain's CDR3 is CATRGQRGGRDTEAFF. The DNA for the CDR3 is TGTGCCACCCGGGGGCAAAGGGGGGGAAGGGACACTGAAGCTTTCTTT.

The CDR3 loop reads CASSLVGGRTISNQPQHF. CDR3 DNA: TGTGCCAGCAGCTTAGTCGGGGGTCGAACGATTAGCAATCAGCCCCAGCATTTT. This chain joins TRBV7-2 and TRBJ1-5; D might be TRBD1 (5 bases). Trimming removed 1 base from V and 0 bases from J, with 16 bases in between. Germline V gene sequence: CDR1 SGHTA, CDR2 FQGNSA. The CDR3 runs to 18 residues.

The V gene is TRBV30, the J gene TRBJ1-2; D may be TRBD1 (5 bases). Germline V gives CDR1 GTSNPN, CDR2 SVGIG (reference sequence). V was shortened by 0 bases and J by 8 bases, with 13 bases between the two germline ends. This CDR3 contains 13 residues. The CDR3 DNA reads as TGTGCCTGGAGTGTCAAAGGGGCAAGGGGCTACACCTTC. Protein: CAWSVKGARGYTF.